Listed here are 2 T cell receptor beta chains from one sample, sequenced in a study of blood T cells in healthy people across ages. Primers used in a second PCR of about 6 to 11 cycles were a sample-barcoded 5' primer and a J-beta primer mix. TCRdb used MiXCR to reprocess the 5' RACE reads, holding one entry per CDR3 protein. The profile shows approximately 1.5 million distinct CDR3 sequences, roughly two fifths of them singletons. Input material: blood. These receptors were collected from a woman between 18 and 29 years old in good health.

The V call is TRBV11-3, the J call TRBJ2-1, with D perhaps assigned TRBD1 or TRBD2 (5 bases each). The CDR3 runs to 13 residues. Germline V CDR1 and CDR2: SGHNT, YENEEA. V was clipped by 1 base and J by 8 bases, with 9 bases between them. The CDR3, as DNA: TGTGCCAGCAGCTTAGCAGGGACGTATGAGCAGTTCTTC. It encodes CASSLAGTYEQFF.

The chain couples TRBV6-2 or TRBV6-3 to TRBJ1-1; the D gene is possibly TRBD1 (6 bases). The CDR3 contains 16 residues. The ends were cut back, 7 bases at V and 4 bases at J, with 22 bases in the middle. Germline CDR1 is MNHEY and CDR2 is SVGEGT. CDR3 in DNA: TGTGCCAGCACCCACGGAAAGGGGGTCAAGACCACTGAAGCTTTCTTT. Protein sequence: CASTHGKGVKTTEAFF.